This is a list of T cell receptor beta chains from one sample in a study of CD8+ T cells in alopecia areata. TCRdb's copy holds only in-frame clones and misses some; the assay was immunoSEQ multiplex PCR. The sample has 60,000 to 70,000 clones; about 45% are singletons. The source material was CD8+ T cells sorted from blood, sampled at week 0. Receptors were obtained from a human donor with alopecia areata. Both conserved end residues are part of each CDR3. D genes are given only for firm matches. Part of the rows lack a size; the others show once, few, many or a class for expanded clones.

j_call | v_call | clone_size | d_call | cdr3_aa | cdr3_nt
TRBJ2-2 | TRBV9 | NA | NA | CASSVRRANTGELFF | TGTGCCAGCAGCGTAAGGAGGGCGAACACCGGGGAGCTGTTTTTT
TRBJ2-5 | TRBV30 | NA | TRBD1 | CACLQGAGETQYF | TGTGCCTGCTTACAGGGGGCAGGAGAGACCCAGTACTTC
TRBJ2-2 | TRBV15 | NA | NA | CATSGGGGSGELFF | TGTGCCACCAGCGGGGGTGGTGGGTCCGGGGAGCTGTTTTTT
TRBJ2-7 | TRBV28 | many | NA | CASSFASGPYEQYF | TGTGCCAGCAGTTTTGCCAGCGGACCCTACGAGCAGTACTTC
TRBJ1-3 | TRBV29-1 | once | TRBD1 | CSVWTGDGGNTIYF | TGCAGCGTATGGACAGGGGACGGTGGAAACACCATATATTTT
TRBJ1-2 | TRBV10-1 | NA | NA | CAARELPTDYGYTF | TGCGCCGCGCGGGAGTTACCGACGGACTATGGCTACACCTTC
TRBJ2-4 | TRBV29-1 | NA | TRBD1 | CSSFRGNIQYF | TGCAGCTCCTTCAGGGGGAACATTCAGTACTTC
TRBJ2-2 | TRBV27 | NA | TRBD2 | CASSLSLAGSGELFF | TGTGCCAGCAGTTTATCACTAGCGGGAAGCGGGGAGCTGTTTTTT
TRBJ2-6 | TRBV7-3 | few | NA | CASSLGAGANVLTF | TGTGCTAGCAGTCTCGGGGCTGGGGCCAACGTCCTGACTTTC
TRBJ2-7 | TRBV28 | few | TRBD1 | CASSAPGTGVHEQYF | TGTGCCAGCAGCGCCCCCGGGACAGGGGTCCACGAGCAGTACTTC
TRBJ2-1 | TRBV9 | NA | TRBD2 | CASSPSGRAYNEQFF | TGTGCCAGCAGCCCTAGCGGGAGGGCCTACAATGAGCAGTTCTTC
TRBJ1-5 | TRBV7-2 | NA | NA | CASSHKGDGNQPQHF | TGTGCCAGCAGTCACAAAGGGGACGGTAATCAGCCCCAGCATTTT
TRBJ1-2 | TRBV4-3 | NA | NA | CASSQVRGSNYGYTF | TGCGCCAGCAGCCAAGTCAGGGGCTCTAACTATGGCTACACCTTC
TRBJ2-2 | TRBV18 | NA | NA | CASSPGGGELFF | TGTGCCAGCTCACCAGGCGGAGGGGAGCTGTTTTTT
TRBJ2-1 | TRBV27 | NA | TRBD2 | CASRTGAGGQNEQFF | TGTGCCAGCAGGACCGGCGCGGGAGGGCAAAATGAGCAGTTCTTC
TRBJ2-1 | TRBV11-2 | NA | NA | CASSALREEQFF | TGTGCCAGCAGCGCCCTGAGGGAAGAGCAGTTCTTC
TRBJ2-7 | TRBV19 | NA | TRBD2 | CASSYSGNYEQYF | TGTGCCAGTAGCTACAGCGGGAACTACGAGCAGTACTTC
TRBJ2-3 | TRBV29-1 | few | TRBD2 | CSVDQRERGTDTQYF | TGCAGCGTCGACCAGCGGGAGAGAGGCACAGATACGCAGTATTTT
TRBJ2-2 | TRBV30 | NA | NA | CAWAIDSTNTGELFF | TGTGCCTGGGCCATCGACAGCACGAACACCGGGGAGCTGTTTTTT
TRBJ1-2 | TRBV30 | NA | TRBD1 | CAWRQGALNGYTF | TGTGCCTGGCGACAGGGGGCTCTCAATGGCTACACCTTC
TRBJ1-5 | TRBV15 | NA | TRBD1 | CATSREWGQSNQPQHF | TGTGCCACCAGCAGAGAGTGGGGACAGAGCAATCAGCCCCAGCATTTT
TRBJ2-4 | TRBV7-8 | few | TRBD1 | CASSLALGQGPAKNIQYF | TGTGCCAGCAGCTTAGCGCTGGGACAGGGACCAGCCAAAAACATTCAGTACTTC
TRBJ2-1 | TRBV19 | few | NA | CASSISDGSYNEQFF | TGTGCCAGTAGTATATCTGACGGTTCCTACAATGAGCAGTTCTTC
TRBJ2-7 | TRBV7-8 | few | TRBD1 | CASSPLQGASPYEQYF | TGTGCCAGCAGCCCACTCCAGGGGGCTTCTCCCTACGAGCAGTACTTC
TRBJ2-3 | TRBV9 | NA | NA | CASSVEPGVPGGDTQYF | TGTGCCAGCAGCGTAGAGCCGGGAGTTCCCGGGGGAGATACGCAGTATTTT
TRBJ2-7 | TRBV2 | NA | NA | CASTPGGQRRYEQYF | TGTGCCAGCACCCCTGGAGGCCAGCGGCGCTACGAGCAGTACTTC
TRBJ2-7 | TRBV4-1 | few | NA | CASSQELERAIYEQYF | TGCGCCAGCAGCCAAGAATTGGAGCGGGCCATCTACGAGCAGTACTTC
TRBJ1-1 | TRBV5-4 | NA | NA | CASSWPGRRGNTEAFF | TGTGCCAGCAGCTGGCCGGGGCGGCGGGGGAACACTGAAGCTTTCTTT
TRBJ2-7 | TRBV4-1 | NA | TRBD1 | CASSLGQGAREQYF | TGCGCCAGCAGCCTTGGACAGGGGGCTCGTGAGCAGTACTTC
TRBJ2-1 | TRBV29-1 | NA | TRBD2 | CSVSSGRLYEQFF | TGCAGCGTTTCTAGCGGGAGACTATATGAGCAGTTCTTC
TRBJ2-3 | TRBV19 | NA | TRBD1 | CASSMVWIGTGASDTQYF | TGTGCCAGTAGTATGGTATGGATTGGGACAGGGGCATCAGATACGCAGTATTTT
TRBJ1-5 | TRBV30 | few | NA | CAWSAGNQPQHF | TGTGCCTGGTCGGCTGGCAATCAGCCCCAGCATTTT
TRBJ2-3 | TRBV5-4 | NA | NA | CASSFLAFTDTQYF | TGTGCCAGCAGCTTCTTGGCCTTCACAGATACGCAGTATTTT
TRBJ2-3 | TRBV5-5 | few | NA | CASSQDSSGTQYF | TGCGCCAGCAGCCAAGATAGTTCGGGAACGCAGTATTTT
TRBJ2-2 | TRBV29-1 | few | NA | CSGGQSSAGELFF | TGCAGCGGGGGGCAGTCCTCGGCCGGGGAGCTGTTTTTT
TRBJ2-2 | TRBV6-8 | NA | TRBD2 | CASSPPGGSGTPYTGELFF | TGTGCCAGCAGTCCCCCAGGAGGTAGCGGGACGCCGTACACCGGGGAGCTGTTTTTT
TRBJ2-3 | TRBV2 | many | NA | CASRDYGGLNTQYF | TGTGCCAGCAGGGACTACGGCGGCTTGAATACGCAGTATTTT
TRBJ1-4 | TRBV7-9 | few | NA | CASSPWTDLYNEKLFF | TGTGCCAGCAGCCCGTGGACAGATCTCTATAATGAAAAACTGTTTTTT
TRBJ2-1 | TRBV9 | NA | TRBD2 | CASSVASGSAEQFF | TGTGCCAGCAGCGTGGCTAGCGGGAGTGCTGAGCAGTTCTTC
TRBJ2-7 | TRBV27 | few | NA | CASSTYGQSLEQYF | TGTGCCAGCAGTACCTACGGACAGTCCCTTGAGCAGTACTTC
TRBJ1-3 | TRBV27 | few | NA | CASSLRGAGNTIYF | TGTGCCAGCAGTTTACGAGGGGCTGGAAACACCATATATTTT
TRBJ2-1 | TRBV10-3 | few | TRBD2 | CAITEREYNEQFF | TGTGCCATCACTGAGCGGGAGTACAATGAGCAGTTCTTC
TRBJ2-7 | TRBV29-1 | NA | TRBD2 | CSVVGMASGRIYEQYF | TGCAGCGTTGTTGGGATGGCTAGCGGGAGAATTTACGAGCAGTACTTC
TRBJ1-1 | TRBV25-1 | NA | NA | CASSLGFLNTEAFF | TGTGCCAGCAGTTTGGGCTTCTTGAACACTGAAGCTTTCTTT
TRBJ2-2 | TRBV9 | NA | TRBD1 | CASSVGDRAGELFF | TGTGCCAGCAGCGTAGGGGACAGGGCCGGGGAGCTGTTTTTT
TRBJ2-3 | TRBV7-9 | few | TRBD2 | CASSPTSGRRSGTDTQYF | TGTGCCAGCAGCCCCACTAGCGGGAGACGTAGTGGCACAGATACGCAGTATTTT
TRBJ2-2 | TRBV5-1 | NA | NA | CASSPSTGLNTGELFF | TGCGCCAGCAGCCCTTCAACAGGGTTGAACACCGGGGAGCTGTTTTTT
TRBJ2-5 | TRBV7-8 | NA | NA | CASSAAGAKETQYF | TGTGCCAGCAGCGCGGCGGGTGCTAAAGAGACCCAGTACTTC
TRBJ2-2 | TRBV15 | NA | NA | CATSPRAGELFF | TGTGCCACCAGCCCCCGGGCCGGGGAGCTGTTTTTT